The rows below give T cell receptor beta chains drawn from one sample of a study of blood T cell repertoires in COVID-19. Measured with immunoSEQ multiplex PCR; TCRdb has only the in-frame clones, and not every one. The repertoire holds more than 75,000 clones, around 89% seen once, with less than 6% in the top ten. The sequenced sample consisted of peripheral blood. Receptor source: a woman aged 80 or older with active COVID-19. Each CDR3 is given with its conserved first and last residue.

TRBJ2-2 TRBV5-6 CASTSRGAGHTGELFF
TRBJ1-2 TRBV5-1 CASSPTGEKGYTF
TRBJ2-1 TRBV27 CASSLSSGPYNEQFF
TRBJ1-6 TRBV28 CVSTFYNSPLHF
TRBJ1-6 TRBV7-9 CASTTVGLGSPLHF
TRBJ2-7 TRBV4-3 CASSQDAHRTGPVYEQYF
TRBJ2-3 TRBV10-2 CASSPASGMTDTQYF
TRBJ2-1 TRBV28 CASSHDRGSYNEQFF
TRBJ2-7 TRBV18 CASSRDSESPQYF
TRBJ2-1 TRBV7-2 CASSRTSGRYNEQFF
TRBJ1-1 TRBV27 CASSLGTGGGTEAFF
TRBJ2-5 TRBV6-2/TRBV6-3 CASSRTGETQYF
TRBJ1-5 TRBV30 CAWVGASGQPQHF
TRBJ1-1 TRBV18 CASSGTALMNTEAFF
TRBJ1-1 TRBV23-1 CASSQYPSGEAFF
TRBJ2-7 TRBV28 CASSHSLTTVSSYEQYF
TRBJ2-7 TRBV4-3 CASSQDLAGSYEQYF
TRBJ2-2 TRBV18 CASSPRQNTGELFF
TRBJ2-1 TRBV3-1/TRBV3-2 CASSQGQGSYNEQFF
TRBJ1-1 TRBV7-9 CASSLVGEDTEAFF
TRBJ2-3 TRBV5-1 CASSWGQYNTQDTQYF
TRBJ1-4 TRBV3-1/TRBV3-2 CASSLRTGGNEKLFF
TRBJ2-7 TRBV3-1/TRBV3-2 CASSQDGSGSHEQYF
TRBJ1-5 TRBV7-8 CASSLGYNQPQHF
TRBJ1-5 TRBV7-9 CASSLGQHNQPQHF
TRBJ1-2 TRBV28 CASSPWEGHNGYTF
TRBJ2-7 TRBV5-6 CASSLKASGSYEQYF
TRBJ1-4 TRBV5-4 CASSPGTGGNGEKLFF
TRBJ1-2 TRBV2 CASTFRQGLTSGYTF
TRBJ2-7 TRBV7-9 CASSPKIKSSYEQYF
TRBJ2-2 TRBV10-3 CAISSGTGGVSGELFF
TRBJ1-2 TRBV28 CASSEGNGYTF
TRBJ2-2 TRBV6-5 CASSYEFRVTGELFF
TRBJ1-6 TRBV19 CASSIGSDSPLHF
TRBJ2-3 TRBV5-5 CASSTRTSGIRTDTQYF
TRBJ2-3 TRBV27 CASSLRTSGRSHSTQYF